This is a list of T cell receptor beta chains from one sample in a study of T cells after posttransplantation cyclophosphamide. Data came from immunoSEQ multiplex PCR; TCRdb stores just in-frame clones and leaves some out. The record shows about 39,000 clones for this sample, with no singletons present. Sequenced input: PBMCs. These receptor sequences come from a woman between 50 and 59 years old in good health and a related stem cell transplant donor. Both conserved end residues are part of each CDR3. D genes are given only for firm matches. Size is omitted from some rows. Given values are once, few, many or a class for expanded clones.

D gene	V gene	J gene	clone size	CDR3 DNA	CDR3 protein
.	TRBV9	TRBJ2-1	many	TGTGCCAGCACCAGAGGGGGGGCCTCTTATGAGCAGTTCTTC	CASTRGGASYEQFF
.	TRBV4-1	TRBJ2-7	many	TGCGCCAGCAGCCAAGGAGTCCTGCGGAGGGGTTTAGCCAACGAGCAGTACTTC	CASSQGVLRRGLANEQYF
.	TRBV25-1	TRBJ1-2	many	TGTGCCAGCAGTGAGTTCACAGAACGCTACACCTTC	CASSEFTERYTF
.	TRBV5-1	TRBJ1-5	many	TGCGCCAGCAGCTTGGACAGGAAACAGCCCCAGCATTTT	CASSLDRKQPQHF
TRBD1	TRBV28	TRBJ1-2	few	TGTGCCAGCAGTCGCGGGTACGGGACAGGTTTACCTAACTATGGCTACACCTTC	CASSRGYGTGLPNYGYTF
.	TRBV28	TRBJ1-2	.	TGTGCCAGCCGGTCAGGTGTAAACTATGGCTACACCTTC	CASRSGVNYGYTF
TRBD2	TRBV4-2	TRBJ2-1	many	TGTGCCAGCAGCCAAGATCCTAGCGGGGGGGCCAATGAGCAGTTCTTC	CASSQDPSGGANEQFF
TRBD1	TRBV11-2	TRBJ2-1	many	TGTGCCAGCAGCTTAAACAGGGGGGTTCCCTCCAATGAGCAGTTCTTC	CASSLNRGVPSNEQFF
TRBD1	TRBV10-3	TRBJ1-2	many	TGTGCCATCGAGACCGACAGGGGGAATAGTGGCTACACCTTC	CAIETDRGNSGYTF
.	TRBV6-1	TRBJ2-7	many	TGTGCCAGCAAAGTAGGGGCAGCAATATCGTACGAGCAGTACTTC	CASKVGAAISYEQYF
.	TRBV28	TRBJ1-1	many	TGTGCCAGCAGTTCAGAATCCGGGGCTGAAGCTTTCTTT	CASSSESGAEAFF
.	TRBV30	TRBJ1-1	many	TGTGCCTGGAGTGTTTACAGTCGGTCCCAAGCTTTCTTT	CAWSVYSRSQAFF
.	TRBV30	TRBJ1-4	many	TGTGCCTGGAGTCCCGGGGTTGCAACTAATGAAAAACTGTTTTTT	CAWSPGVATNEKLFF
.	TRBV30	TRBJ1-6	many	TGTGCCTGGAGTGGCCGGGGTTCTTATAATTCACCCCTCCACTTT	CAWSGRGSYNSPLHF
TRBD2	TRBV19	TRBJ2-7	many	TGTGCCACCAGGATGTCGGCGGGGGTTTACGAGCAGTACTTC	CATRMSAGVYEQYF
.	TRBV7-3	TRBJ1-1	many	TGTGCCAGCAGCTTTGCCCACTCGAGCACTGAAGCTTTCTTT	CASSFAHSSTEAFF
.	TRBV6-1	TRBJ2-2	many	TGTGCCAGCACCCGGGACTACACCGGGGAGCTGTTTTTT	CASTRDYTGELFF
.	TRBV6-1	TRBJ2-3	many	TGTGCCAGCAGTGAAGGAGGGGGATTTGGGGATACGCAGTATTTT	CASSEGGGFGDTQYF
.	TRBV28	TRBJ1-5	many	TGTGCCAGCAGTTTTCTTCTAGGGGTGAATCAGCCCCAGCATTTT	CASSFLLGVNQPQHF
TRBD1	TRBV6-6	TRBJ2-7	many	TGTGCCAGCACCCCCGCGACAGGGTACGAGCAGTACTTC	CASTPATGYEQYF
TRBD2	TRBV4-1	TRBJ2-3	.	TGCGCCAGCAGCCAAGATTTGGGGGGGTGGGTAACTAGGTATTTT	CASSQDLGGWVTRYF
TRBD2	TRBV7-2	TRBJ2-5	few	TGTGCCAGCAGTCCCACCCCCCGGACTAGCGGGGGTTTTCAAGAGACCCAGTACTTC	CASSPTPRTSGGFQETQYF
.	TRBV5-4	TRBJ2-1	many	TGTGCCAGCAGCTTGGGGGGCGCCTACAATGAGCAGTTCTTC	CASSLGGAYNEQFF
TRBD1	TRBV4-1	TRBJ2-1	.	TGCGCCAGCAGCCAACCACCCCGACAGGGGGGGAATGAGCAGTTCTTC	CASSQPPRQGGNEQFF
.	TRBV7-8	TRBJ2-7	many	TGTGCCAGCAGCCCCGAGGGCCAGGGAGGACGCGAGCAGTACTTC	CASSPEGQGGREQYF
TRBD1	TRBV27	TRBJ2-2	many	TGTGCCAGCAGTTTATTTTCCGGGACAGGGAGCACCGGGGAGCTGTTTTTT	CASSLFSGTGSTGELFF
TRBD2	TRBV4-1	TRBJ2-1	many	TGCGCCAGCAGCCAAACGACACTAGCGGGGGGGCGGAATGAGCAGTTCTTC	CASSQTTLAGGRNEQFF
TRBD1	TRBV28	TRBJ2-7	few	TGTGCCAGCAGTTACCCTCCAGGGGGCAACTACGAGCAGTACTTC	CASSYPPGGNYEQYF
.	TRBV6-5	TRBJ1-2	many	TGTGCCAGCAGTTATTCAGGGGCTCGTGGCTACACCTTC	CASSYSGARGYTF
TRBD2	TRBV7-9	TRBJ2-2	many	TGTGCCAGCAGCTTAGCGTCTAGCGGCGGGGAGCTGTTTTTT	CASSLASSGGELFF
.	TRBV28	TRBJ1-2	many	TGTGCCAGCTCTCGTAACTATGGCTACACCTTC	CASSRNYGYTF
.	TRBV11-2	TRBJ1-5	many	TGTGCCAGCAGCTTCTTCGGGGGTCAGCCCCAGCATTTT	CASSFFGGQPQHF
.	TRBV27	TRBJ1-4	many	TGTGCCAGCAGTTCACACATCTTGAGGGAAAAACTGTTTTTT	CASSSHILREKLFF
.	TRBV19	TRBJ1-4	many	TGTGCCAGTAGTATTGGGACACGGGGAACTAATGAAAAACTGTTTTTT	CASSIGTRGTNEKLFF
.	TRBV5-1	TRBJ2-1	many	TGCGCCAGCAGCTTGTGGGGGGGCGGTGACAATGAGCAGTTCTTC	CASSLWGGGDNEQFF
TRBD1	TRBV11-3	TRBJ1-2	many	TGTGCCAGCAGCTCACATCAGCCGCGGATACAGGGGCCAAGGGAATATGGCTACACCTTC	CASSSHQPRIQGPREYGYTF
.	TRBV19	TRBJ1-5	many	TGTGCCAGTAGTTTCCAAAACAATCAGCCCCAGCATTTT	CASSFQNNQPQHF
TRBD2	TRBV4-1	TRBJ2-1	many	TGCGCCAGCAGCCAAGGGGACGGGGGGGCCAATGAGCAGTTCTTC	CASSQGDGGANEQFF
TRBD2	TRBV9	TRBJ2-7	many	TGTGCCAGCAGCGTAGACACTAGCGGGGCCTACGAGCAGTACTTC	CASSVDTSGAYEQYF
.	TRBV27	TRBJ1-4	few	TGCGCCAGCAGTTTATCCCGGGGGGGGGAACCCGCAACTAATGAAAAACTGTTTTTT	CASSLSRGGEPATNEKLFF
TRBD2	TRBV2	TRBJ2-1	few	TGTGCCAGCAGGATTAGCGGGGGGACCAATGAGCAGTTCTTC	CASRISGGTNEQFF
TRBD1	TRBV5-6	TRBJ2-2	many	TGTGCCAGCAGCTTGGCGAGGGGGCGCGGCACCGGGGAGCTGTTTTTT	CASSLARGRGTGELFF
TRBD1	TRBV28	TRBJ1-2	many	TGTGCCAGCAAGGAGGGGGCGCGGTATTATGGCTACACCTTC	CASKEGARYYGYTF
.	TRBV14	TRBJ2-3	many	TGTGCCAGCAGATGGACAGGGCGGGGGGATACGCAGTATTTT	CASRWTGRGDTQYF
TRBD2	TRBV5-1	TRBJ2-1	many	TGCGCCAGCAGCTTGGCTAGCGGGGGGGGAAACAATGAGCAGTTCTTC	CASSLASGGGNNEQFF
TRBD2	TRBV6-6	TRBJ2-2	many	TGTGCCAGCAGCCCGGGGGGGGCGAACACCGGGGAGCTGTTTTTT	CASSPGGANTGELFF
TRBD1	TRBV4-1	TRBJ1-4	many	TGCGCCAGCAGCCAAGAGACAGGGGGGGGAACTAATGAAAAACTGTTTTTT	CASSQETGGGTNEKLFF
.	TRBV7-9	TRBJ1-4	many	TGTGCCAGCAGCCCTAATGGTGAAAAACTGTTTTTT	CASSPNGEKLFF
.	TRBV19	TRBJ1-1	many	TGTGCCAGTAGTATCTTTCCCGCTACGAACACTGAAGCTTTCTTT	CASSIFPATNTEAFF
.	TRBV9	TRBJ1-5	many	TGTGCCAGCAGCGAGGGGGGGGCGCCGGGTCAGCCCCAGCATTTT	CASSEGGAPGQPQHF
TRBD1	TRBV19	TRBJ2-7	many	TGTGCCAGTAACAGGGGCCCTACCTACGAGCAGTACTTC	CASNRGPTYEQYF
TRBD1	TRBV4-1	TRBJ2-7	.	TGCGCCAGCTCGGGACAGGGGGCTTACGAGCAGTACTTC	CASSGQGAYEQYF
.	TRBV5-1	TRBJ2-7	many	TGCGCCAGCAGCTTGTCCTCGACAGGTTTCTACGAGCAGTACTTC	CASSLSSTGFYEQYF
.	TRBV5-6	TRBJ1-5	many	TGTGCCAGCAGCTTGGGTCTCCAGCCCCAGCATTTT	CASSLGLQPQHF